The 24 T cell receptor beta chains reported below all come from one sample, sequenced in a study of regulatory T cells in long-lasting Graves disease. The time point: newly diagnosed GD, antithyroid drugs for less than 3 months. PBMC RNA served as the TCR library source. Arm-PCR of CDR3 regions and iRepertoire HTBI primers were used to build TCR beta libraries. MiXCR, applied by TCRdb to the multiplex PCR reads, yields one record per CDR3 protein. The sample carries some 230,000 distinct CDR3 sequences, about 17% recorded once. The input for sequencing was peripheral blood mononuclear cells (PBMCs), taken at new diagnosis, from a patient treated with antithyroid drugs. All receptors come from a female donor with Graves disease.

On this clonotype: With a much larger clone just one base away, this may be a read error. V usage is TRBV6-5 and J usage is TRBJ2-3; 14 bases map to TRBD2. The germline gives CDR1 MNHEY, CDR2 SVGAGI. V shed 0 bases and J 4 bases; nucleotides not matched to a gene: 0. CDR3 length: 16 residues. CDR3 sequence (DNA): TGTGCCAGCAGTTACTCGACTAGCGGGGGGGCAGATACGCAGTATTTT. It specifies CASSYSTSGGADTQYF.

This clonotype was seen at least ten times. The chain has TRBV3-1 and TRBJ2-3; 11 nucleotides line up with TRBD2. V shed 5 bases, J shed 4 bases, and the junction held 5 bases outside the gene matches. Germline CDR1 is LGHDT and CDR2 is YNNKEL (reference sequence). This CDR3 comprises 15 residues. The DNA for the CDR3 is TGTGCCAGCAGCGACCCGGGACTAGCGGCAGATACGCAGTATTTT. It translates to CASSDPGLAADTQYF.

The rearrangement uses TRBV9 and TRBJ2-5, with TRBD2 matching 11 bases. CDR3 size: 17 residues. Per germline, CDR1 SGDLS and CDR2 YYNGEE. The V gene end was trimmed by 0 bases and the J gene end by 2 bases; junction bases not matched to a gene: 6. CDR3 residues: CASSVEGTSGSQETQYF. CDR3 in DNA: TGTGCCAGCAGCGTAGAGGGGACTAGCGGCTCGCAAGAGACCCAGTACTTC.

This clonotype was detected ten times or more. The rearrangement uses TRBV7-2 and TRBJ1-1; 9 bases are shared with TRBD1. V shed 5 bases, J shed 4 bases, and the junction held 5 bases outside the gene matches. The germline V gene has CDR1 SGHTA and CDR2 FQGNSA. The length of the CDR3 is 14 residues. DNA for the CDR3: TGTGCCAGCAGCCGCTCGACAGGGGGCACTGAAGCTTTCTTT. It codes for CASSRSTGGTEAFF.

The V and J genes are TRBV10-2 and TRBJ2-7, with D possibly being TRBD1 or TRBD2 (6 bases each). Trimming pared 7 bases from V and 3 bases from J, leaving 16 bases between. This CDR3 is 14 amino acids long. The germline CDR1 and CDR2 sequences are WSHSY and SAAADI. DNA for the CDR3: TGCGCCAGCAAAAAACAGGGACTCCTCTACGAGCAGTACTTC. It specifies CASKKQGLLYEQYF.

This rearrangement joins TRBV5-5 to TRBJ2-1; D is uncertain. The CDR3 sequence is 21 residues long. Trimming took off 5 bases at V and 0 bases at J, with 30 bases between the two ends. The germline V gene has CDR1 SGHKS and CDR2 YYEKEE (reference sequence). The CDR3 bases are TGTGCCAGCAGACAGCCTAGGGATGCCAGGCCTCAATCTTCCTCCTACAATGAGCAGTTCTTC. This gives the protein CASRQPRDARPQSSSYNEQFF. Full variable domain (missing parts from reference TRBV5-5 and TRBJ2-1): DAGVTQSPTHLIKTRGQQVTLRCSPISGHKSVSWYQQVLGQGPQFIFQYYEKEERGRGNFPDRFSARQFPNYSSELNVNALLLGDSALYLCASRQPRDARPQSSSYNEQFFGPGTRLTVL.

This clonotype has a count of ten or more. This sequence joins TRBV7-2 and TRBJ1-2; no definite D call. This CDR3 spans 14 amino acids. Germline lookup yields CDR1 SGHTA and CDR2 FQGNSA. The ends were cut back, 3 bases at V and 4 bases at J, with 12 bases in the middle. CDR3 DNA sequence: TGTGCCAGCAGCTTCTACGGGGAGGGCTATGGCTACACCTTC. This encodes CASSFYGEGYGYTF.

The gene calls are TRBV19 and TRBJ1-2; D perhaps matches TRBD1 (5 bases). Trimming removed 0 bases from V and 6 bases from J, with 8 bases in between. The CDR3 has 13 amino acids. Germline V CDR1 and CDR2: LNHDA, SQIVND (reference sequence). The CDR3 coding sequence is TGTGCCAGTAGTATAGATCTAGGGGATGGCTACACCTTC. Translated: CASSIDLGDGYTF.

This clonotype was detected many times. As DNA, the CDR3 is TGTGCCAGCAGGGGAGGGACTAGCAGTTACGAGCAGTACTTC. It yields the protein CASRGGTSSYEQYF. The gene calls are TRBV12-3 or TRBV12-4 and TRBJ2-7; 9 nucleotides align to TRBD2. The CDR3 is 14 residues long. The J segment lost 4 bases and the V segment lost 6 bases, leaving 7 bases of the junction unmatched.

This clonotype was recorded at least ten times. The chain is built from TRBV6-5 and TRBJ1-1; no clear D. Germline loops: CDR1 MNHEY, CDR2 SVGAGI. The CDR3 sequence is 14 residues long. V was pared by 2 bases and J by 0 bases, with 7 bases between. CDR3 loop: CASSYSRMNTEAFF. The CDR3 DNA reads as TGTGCCAGCAGTTACAGCCGCATGAACACTGAAGCTTTCTTT.

This clonotype was found many times. The V and J genes are TRBV28 and TRBJ1-2, with D possibly matching TRBD1 (6 bases). CDR3 length: 15 amino acids. V gave up 4 bases and J gave up 3 bases, with 15 bases separating them. The germline V gene has CDR1 MDHEN and CDR2 SYDVKM. The CDR3 here is CASSSASGHDYGYTF. As DNA, the CDR3 is TGTGCCAGCAGTTCAGCCTCGGGACACGACTATGGCTACACCTTC.

This clonotype was seen many times. V gene TRBV7-9 combines with J gene TRBJ2-6; possible D gene TRBD2, 5 bases. V was pared by 5 bases and J by 0 bases, with 8 bases between. CDR3 length: 15 residues. Per germline, CDR1 SEHNR and CDR2 FQNEAQ (reference sequence). Here the CDR3 DNA reads TGTGCCAGCAGCCCTGCGGGCTCTGGGGCCAACGTCCTGACTTTC. It translates to CASSPAGSGANVLTF.

Note on this clonotype: This likely stems from a read error, as it lies one base from a far larger clone. This rearrangement joins TRBV2 to TRBJ2-1, with 12 bases fitting TRBD1. V shed 7 bases, J shed 10 bases, and the junction held 5 bases outside the gene matches. This CDR3 comprises 13 residues. Germline CDR1 is SNHLY and CDR2 is FYNNEI. The CDR3 DNA reads as TGTGCCAGCACGGGACAGGGGGCTTACGAGCAGTTCTTC. Residues: CASTGQGAYEQFF.

This chain connects TRBV11-3 to TRBJ2-7, with D tentatively TRBD2 (5 bases). In germline, CDR1 is SGHNT, CDR2 YENEEA. Trimming took 1 base from V and 5 from J, leaving 9 bases between them. CDR3 length: 13 amino acids. CDR3 protein: CASSLVGENEQYF. The CDR3 nucleotides read TGTGCCAGCAGCTTAGTGGGAGAAAACGAGCAGTACTTC.

This clonotype was counted ten times or more. The V gene is TRBV7-2, the J gene TRBJ2-7, with 12 bases aligning to TRBD2. Germline trimming cut 5 bases from V and 5 bases from J; bases unmatched to any gene: 7. Germline CDR1 and CDR2: SGHTA and FQGNSA. The CDR3 has 15 amino acids. CDR3 protein: CASSLSSGRADEQYF. The CDR3 region has the DNA TGTGCCAGCAGCCTTTCTAGCGGGAGGGCCGACGAGCAGTACTTC. Drawing the rest from reference TRBV7-2 and TRBJ2-7, the complete variable domain is GAGVSQSPSNKVTEKGKDVELRCDPISGHTALYWYRQSLGQGLEFLIYFQGNSAPDKSGLPSDRFSAERTGGSVSTLTIQRTQQEDSAVYLCASSLSSGRADEQYFGPGTRLTVT.

This clonotype was counted ten times or more. The chain uses TRBV6-5 and TRBJ1-1; no clear D gene. The CDR3 has 14 residues. V gave up 4 bases and J gave up 1 base, with 10 bases separating them. Looked up from germline, CDR1 is MNHEY and CDR2 is SVGAGI. The CDR3 DNA sequence: TGTGCCAGCAGTTTACGTCCCTCGAACACTGAAGCTTTCTTT. Translation gives CASSLRPSNTEAFF.

This clonotype occurred many times. This sequence joins TRBV27 and TRBJ2-1; no reliable D call. The germline V gene encodes CDR1 MNHEY and CDR2 SMNVEV (reference sequence). CDR3 length: 13 residues. Trimming shortened V by 4 bases and J by 11 bases, and 15 bases separated the two germline ends. CDR3 amino acids: CASSSVIGLKQFF. CDR3 DNA: TGTGCCAGCAGTTCCGTAATAGGTTTGAAGCAGTTCTTC.

There are many counts of this clonotype. The CDR3 bases are TGTGCCAGCAGCCCCGGACAGGGCAGTCAGCCCCAGCATTTT. Translated: CASSPGQGSQPQHF. The V call is TRBV18, the J call TRBJ1-5; TRBD1 matches 8 bases. Germline-derived CDR1 and CDR2 are KGHSH and LQKENI. The CDR3 length is 14 residues. V shed 8 bases, J shed 6 bases, and the junction held 9 bases outside the gene matches. Combining the CDR3 with reference TRBV18 and TRBJ1-5 gives the whole variable domain NAGVMQNPRHLVRRRGQEARLRCSPMKGHSHVYWYRQLPEEGLKFMVYLQKENIIDESGMPKERFSAEFPKEGPSILRIQQVVRGDSAAYFCASSPGQGSQPQHFGDGTRLSIL.

The rearrangement links TRBV9 to TRBJ1-4; D possibly corresponds to TRBD1 (6 bases). Germline loops: CDR1 SGDLS, CDR2 YYNGEE. This CDR3 is 14 amino acids long. Between the trimmed V and J ends, which lost 1 base and 8 bases, there was a span of 12 bases. CDR3 in DNA: TGTGCCAGCAGCGTAAGGGGGAGTGGGGAAAAACTGTTTTTT. The encoded protein is CASSVRGSGEKLFF.

This clonotype occurred many times. CDR3 amino acids: CASGSQPDPNYGYTF. The CDR3 DNA reads TGTGCTAGTGGCTCCCAACCAGATCCTAACTATGGCTACACCTTC. The genes are TRBV12-5 and TRBJ1-2, with D unclear. This CDR3 contains 15 residues. Trimming stripped 6 bases from V and 0 bases from J, with 14 bases between. The germline CDR1 and CDR2 sequences are LGHNT and FRNRAP.

This clonotype was recorded at least ten times. The CDR3 here is CASIGTRSDTQYF. In DNA form, the CDR3 reads TGTGCCAGTATTGGGACTAGATCAGATACGCAGTATTTT. The chain is built from TRBV19 and TRBJ2-3; 8 bases are shared with TRBD2. The trim removed 7 bases at V and 4 bases at J, leaving 4 bases unmatched. CDR3 length: 13 amino acids. Looked up from germline, CDR1 is LNHDA and CDR2 is SQIVND (reference sequence).

The rearrangement uses TRBV20-1 and TRBJ1-2, with a possible D match to TRBD1 (5 bases). The CDR3 covers 15 residues. Trimming stripped 3 bases from V and 6 bases from J, with 20 bases between. Germline V gene lookup returns CDR1 DFQATT and CDR2 SNEGSKA (reference sequence). The CDR3 spells CSAREGSWGRHGYTF. The CDR3 region has the DNA TGCAGTGCTAGGGAGGGTTCTTGGGGCCGGCATGGCTACACCTTC.

This clonotype occurred many times. The rearrangement joins TRBV3-1 to TRBJ2-1, with 8 bases aligning to TRBD1. The CDR3 length is 14 residues. Looked up from germline, CDR1 is LGHDT and CDR2 is YNNKEL (reference sequence). V shed 4 bases, J shed 7 bases, and the junction held 6 bases outside the gene matches. The CDR3 reads CASSPRQGRNEQFF. The DNA for the CDR3 is TGTGCCAGCAGCCCCCGACAGGGGCGGAATGAGCAGTTCTTC.

The CDR3 reads CASNDLAGDEQFF. The CDR3 DNA reads TGTGCCAGCAACGACCTAGCGGGCGATGAGCAGTTCTTC. V gene TRBV9 combines with J gene TRBJ2-1; 8 bases line up with TRBD2. The length of the CDR3 is 13 residues. The germline gives CDR1 SGDLS, CDR2 YYNGEE. V dropped 6 bases and J dropped 8; count of bases not matched to a gene: 7.